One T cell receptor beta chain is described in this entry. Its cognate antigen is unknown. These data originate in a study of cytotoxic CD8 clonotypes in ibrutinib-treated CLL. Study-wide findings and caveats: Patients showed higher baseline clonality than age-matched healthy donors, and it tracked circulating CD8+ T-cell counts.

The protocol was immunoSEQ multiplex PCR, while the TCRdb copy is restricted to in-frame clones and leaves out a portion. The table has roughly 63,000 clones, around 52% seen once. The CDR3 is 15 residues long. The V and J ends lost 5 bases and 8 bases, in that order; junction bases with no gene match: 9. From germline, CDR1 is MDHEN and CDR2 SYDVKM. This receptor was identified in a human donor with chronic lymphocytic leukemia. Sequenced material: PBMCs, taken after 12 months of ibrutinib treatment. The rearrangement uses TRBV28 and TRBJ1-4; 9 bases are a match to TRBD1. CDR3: CASSAFTGGEEKLFF. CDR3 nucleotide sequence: TGTGCCAGCAGTGCCTTTACAGGGGGCGAGGAAAAACTGTTTTTT.